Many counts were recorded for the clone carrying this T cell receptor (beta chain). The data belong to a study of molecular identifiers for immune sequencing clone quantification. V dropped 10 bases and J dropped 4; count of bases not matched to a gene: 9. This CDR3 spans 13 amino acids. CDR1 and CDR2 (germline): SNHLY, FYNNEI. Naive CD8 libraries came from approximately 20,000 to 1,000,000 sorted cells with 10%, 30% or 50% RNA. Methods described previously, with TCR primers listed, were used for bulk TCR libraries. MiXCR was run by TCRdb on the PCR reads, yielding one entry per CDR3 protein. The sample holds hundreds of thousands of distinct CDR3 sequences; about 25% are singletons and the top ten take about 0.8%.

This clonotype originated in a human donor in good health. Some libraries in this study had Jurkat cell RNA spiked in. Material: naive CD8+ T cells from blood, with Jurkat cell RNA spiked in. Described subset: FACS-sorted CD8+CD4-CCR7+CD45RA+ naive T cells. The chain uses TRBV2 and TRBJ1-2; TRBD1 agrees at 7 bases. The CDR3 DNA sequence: TGTGCCAACTATAACCGGGACAGCTATGGCTACACCTTC. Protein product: CANYNRDSYGYTF.